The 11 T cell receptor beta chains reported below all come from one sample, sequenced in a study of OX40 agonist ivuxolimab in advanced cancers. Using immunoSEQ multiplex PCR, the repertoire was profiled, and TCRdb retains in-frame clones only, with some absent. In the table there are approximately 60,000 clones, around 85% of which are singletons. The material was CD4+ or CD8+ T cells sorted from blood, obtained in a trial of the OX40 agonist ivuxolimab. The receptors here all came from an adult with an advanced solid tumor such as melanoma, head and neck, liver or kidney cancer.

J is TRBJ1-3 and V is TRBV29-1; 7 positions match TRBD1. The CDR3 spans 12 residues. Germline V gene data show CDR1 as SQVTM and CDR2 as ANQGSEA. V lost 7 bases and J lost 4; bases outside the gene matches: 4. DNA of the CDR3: TGCAGCGCCGGGACAGAAGGAAACACCATATATTTT. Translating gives CSAGTEGNTIYF.

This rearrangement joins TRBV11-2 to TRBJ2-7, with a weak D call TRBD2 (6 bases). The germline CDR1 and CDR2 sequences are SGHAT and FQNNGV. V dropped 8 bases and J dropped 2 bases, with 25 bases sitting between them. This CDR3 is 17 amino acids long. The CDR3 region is CASGDIGGPRGTYEQYF. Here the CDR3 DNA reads TGTGCCAGCGGGGATATCGGGGGACCTCGAGGGACCTACGAGCAGTACTTC.

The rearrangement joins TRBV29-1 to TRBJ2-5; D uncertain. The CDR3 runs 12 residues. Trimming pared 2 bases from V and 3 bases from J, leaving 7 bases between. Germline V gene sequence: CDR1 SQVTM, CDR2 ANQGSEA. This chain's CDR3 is CSVEIVKETQYF. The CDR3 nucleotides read TGCAGCGTTGAAATCGTAAAAGAGACCCAGTACTTC.

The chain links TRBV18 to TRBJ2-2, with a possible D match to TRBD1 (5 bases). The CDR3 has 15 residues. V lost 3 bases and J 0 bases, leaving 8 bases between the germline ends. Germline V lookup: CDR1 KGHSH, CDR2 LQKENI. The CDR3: CASSPKTANTGELFF. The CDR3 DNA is TGTGCCAGCTCACCGAAGACAGCGAACACCGGGGAGCTGTTTTTT.

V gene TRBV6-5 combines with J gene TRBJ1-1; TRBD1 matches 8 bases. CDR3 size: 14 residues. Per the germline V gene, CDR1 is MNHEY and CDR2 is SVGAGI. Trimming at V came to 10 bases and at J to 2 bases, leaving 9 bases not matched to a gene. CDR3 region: CATVTPGGNTEAFF. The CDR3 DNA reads TGTGCCACCGTTACTCCAGGGGGCAACACTGAAGCTTTCTTT.

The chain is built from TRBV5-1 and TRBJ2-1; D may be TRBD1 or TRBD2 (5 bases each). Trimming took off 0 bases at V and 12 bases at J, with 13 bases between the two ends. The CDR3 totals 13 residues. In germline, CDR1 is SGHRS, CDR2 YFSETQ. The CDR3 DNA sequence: TGCGCCAGCAGCTTGGAGGACCCGGGGCCGCAGTTCTTC. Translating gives CASSLEDPGPQFF. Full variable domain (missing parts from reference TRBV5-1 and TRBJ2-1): KAGVTQTPRYLIKTRGQQVTLSCSPISGHRSVSWYQQTPGQGLQFLFEYFSETQRNKGNFPGRFSGRQFSNSRSEMNVSTLELGDSALYLCASSLEDPGPQFFGPGTRLTVL.

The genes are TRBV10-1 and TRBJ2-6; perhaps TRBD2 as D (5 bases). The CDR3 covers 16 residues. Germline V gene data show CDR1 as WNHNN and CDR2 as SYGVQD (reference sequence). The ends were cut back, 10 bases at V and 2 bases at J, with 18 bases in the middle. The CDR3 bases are TGCGCCATCCCACCCCAAGAGGGTCCTGGGGCCAACGTCCTGACTTTC. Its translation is CAIPPQEGPGANVLTF.

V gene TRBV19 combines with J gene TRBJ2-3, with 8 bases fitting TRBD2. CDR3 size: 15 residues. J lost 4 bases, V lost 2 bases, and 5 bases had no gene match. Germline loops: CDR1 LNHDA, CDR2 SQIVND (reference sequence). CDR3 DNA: TGTGCCAGTAGTATATCTGGAGCGGGGGCAGATACGCAGTATTTT. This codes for CASSISGAGADTQYF.

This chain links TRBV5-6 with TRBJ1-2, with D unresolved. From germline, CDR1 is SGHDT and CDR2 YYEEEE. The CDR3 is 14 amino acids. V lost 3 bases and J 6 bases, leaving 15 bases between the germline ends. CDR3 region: CASSWGGELHGYTF. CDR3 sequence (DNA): TGTGCCAGCAGCTGGGGTGGGGAGCTGCATGGCTACACCTTC.

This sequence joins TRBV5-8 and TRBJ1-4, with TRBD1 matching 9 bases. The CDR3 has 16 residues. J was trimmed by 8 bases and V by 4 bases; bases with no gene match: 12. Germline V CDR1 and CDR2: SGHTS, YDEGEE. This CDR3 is CASSGGQGLSVEKLFF. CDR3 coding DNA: TGTGCCAGCAGCGGAGGACAGGGGTTGAGCGTGGAAAAACTGTTTTTT.

The CDR3 DNA reads TGTGCCAGCAGTGAAGTCCCCAGGGGGATGAACACTGAAGCTTTCTTT. Its translation is CASSEVPRGMNTEAFF. V and J are TRBV6-1 and TRBJ1-1; TRBD1 matches 7 bases. Germline CDR1 and CDR2: MNHNS and SASEGT. This CDR3 region has 16 residues. J was trimmed by 0 bases and V by 1 base; bases with no gene match: 5.